The 31 T cell receptor beta chains below were found in one sample sequenced in a study of T-cell memory formation after mild COVID-19. TCRdb used MiXCR to reprocess the 5' RACE reads, holding one entry per CDR3 protein. This sample has more than 110,000 distinct CDR3 sequences; 11% to 15% occur once, and the top ten carry approximately 30%. Sequenced material: PBMCs or a T cell subset sorted from them (not recorded which). The receptors were gathered from an adult woman who had mild COVID-19 (a few samples of this study predate the infection). Cell type and time point are not known.

At least ten counts were recorded for this clonotype. This chain joins TRBV7-9 and TRBJ1-2; maybe TRBD1 (6 bases). Trimming took 4 bases from V and 2 from J, leaving 8 bases between them. CDR1 and CDR2 from the germline V gene are SEHNR and FQNEAQ (reference sequence). The CDR3 extends over 13 amino acids. The chain's CDR3 is CASSSGQNYGYTF. CDR3 nucleotides: TGTGCCAGCAGCTCCGGACAGAACTATGGCTACACCTTC. Drawing the rest from reference TRBV7-9 and TRBJ1-2, the complete variable domain is DTGVSQNPRHKITKRGQNVTFRCDPISEHNRLYWYRQTLGQGPEFLTYFQNEAQLEKSRLLSDRFSAERPKGSFSTLEIQRTEQGDSAMYLCASSSGQNYGYTFGSGTRLTVV.

The gene calls are TRBV9 and TRBJ1-1; 10 nucleotides agree with TRBD1. Losses at the gene ends were 3 bases for V and 7 bases for J; bases not matched to a gene: 9. Germline values: CDR1 SGDLS, CDR2 YYNGEE. There are 15 residues in the CDR3. CDR3 sequence: CASSGKTGGNGEAFF. The CDR3 nucleotides are TGTGCCAGCAGCGGAAAGACAGGGGGCAATGGTGAAGCTTTCTTT.

V and J are TRBV4-1 and TRBJ2-5; TRBD1 might be the D (6 bases). The CDR3 contains 14 residues. Germline V gene lookup returns CDR1 MGHRA and CDR2 YSYEKL. V was clipped by 2 bases and J by 4 bases, with 11 bases between them. The CDR3 DNA follows: TGCGCCAGCAGCCAACTCCTAGGGGGAGAGACCCAGTACTTC. Protein sequence: CASSQLLGGETQYF.

The gene calls are TRBV6-6 and TRBJ2-1; TRBD2 matches 8 bases. The germline V gene has CDR1 MNHNY and CDR2 SVGAGI (reference sequence). Germline trimming cut 7 bases from V and 7 bases from J; bases unmatched to any gene: 6. There are 13 residues in the CDR3. CDR3 residues: CASTPAGVNEQFF. For the CDR3, the DNA is TGTGCCAGCACCCCAGCGGGAGTAAATGAGCAGTTCTTC.

This chain uses TRBV7-9 with TRBJ2-1; 9 nucleotides match TRBD1. V lost 6 bases to trimming and J lost 3 bases; unmatched junction nucleotides: 3. CDR1 and CDR2 from the germline V gene are SEHNR and FQNEAQ (reference sequence). This CDR3 is built from 14 residues. The CDR3 DNA is TGTGCCAGCAGGGGGACAGGGAGCTACAATGAGCAGTTCTTC. Translated, it gives CASRGTGSYNEQFF.

The chain is built from TRBV5-1 and TRBJ1-5; 7 positions match TRBD1. Germline CDR1 and CDR2: SGHRS and YFSETQ. Trimming at V came to 0 bases and at J to 3 bases, leaving 3 bases not matched to a gene. The CDR3 totals 15 residues. Here the CDR3 DNA reads TGCGCCAGCAGCTTGGGACAGGGTGCCAATCAGCCCCAGCATTTT. Translation: CASSLGQGANQPQHF.

The chain has TRBV20-1 and TRBJ2-7, with no clear D. V gave up 5 bases and J gave up 0 bases, with 11 bases separating them. From germline, CDR1 is DFQATT and CDR2 SNEGSKA (reference sequence). CDR3 length: 13 amino acids. This chain's CDR3 is CSAPDPFSYEQYF. The CDR3 DNA sequence: TGCAGTGCTCCGGACCCGTTCTCCTACGAGCAGTACTTC.

The rearrangement joins TRBV12-3 or TRBV12-4 to TRBJ2-7, with unresolved D. V dropped 6 bases and J dropped 3 bases, with 12 bases sitting between them. The CDR3 totals 13 residues. This chain's CDR3 is CASSHGPNYEQYF. The CDR3 nucleotides read TGTGCCAGCAGCCACGGACCCAACTACGAGCAGTACTTC.

The chain recombines TRBV7-9 with TRBJ1-5; weak D call: TRBD1 (6 bases). From germline, CDR1 is SEHNR and CDR2 FQNEAQ (reference sequence). Trimming removed 2 bases from V and 7 bases from J, with 21 bases in between. There are 17 residues in the CDR3. CDR3 loop: CASSLSLGGGPYQPQHF. CDR3 DNA sequence: TGTGCCAGCAGCTTAAGCCTCGGTGGGGGGCCTTACCAGCCCCAGCATTTT.

The CDR3 protein is CASSHQRGYEQYF. CDR3 bases: TGCGCCAGCAGCCACCAGAGGGGTTACGAGCAGTACTTC. V gene TRBV4-1 combines with J gene TRBJ2-7; D assignment may be TRBD1 or TRBD2 (5 bases each). From germline, CDR1 is MGHRA and CDR2 YSYEKL. The length of the CDR3 is 13 residues. V shed 3 bases and J shed 4 bases, with 10 bases lying between them.

The chain employs TRBV13 and TRBJ2-7, with 10 bases aligning to TRBD2. The V gene's germline CDR1 is PRHDT and CDR2 FYEKMQ (reference sequence). The CDR3 loop spans 15 amino acids. The J segment lost 6 bases and the V segment lost 5 bases, leaving 10 bases of the junction unmatched. CDR3 sequence (DNA): TGTGCCAGCAGCCTTCGAAGCGGGAGGGCCGGCGAGCAGTACTTC. It translates to CASSLRSGRAGEQYF.

The J gene is TRBJ1-1, the V gene TRBV20-1, with D perhaps matching TRBD1 (5 bases). The CDR3 totals 16 residues. V was trimmed by 0 bases and J by 2 bases, leaving 16 bases between them. CDR1 and CDR2 (germline): DFQATT, SNEGSKA (reference sequence). Here the CDR3 DNA reads TGCAGTGCTAGAGATCTAACAGGAGCCGTAAACACTGAAGCTTTCTTT. Amino acid sequence: CSARDLTGAVNTEAFF.

Details on this clonotype: An end of the junction differs from the germline gene, which may be a read error. The chain links TRBV24-1 to TRBJ2-2, with 7 nucleotides matching TRBD1. In germline, CDR1 is KGHDR, CDR2 SFDVKD. CDR3 length: 14 amino acids. In DNA form, the CDR3 reads TGTGCCACCGCTGGGACAGCGAACACCGGGGAGCTGTTTTTC. Its translation is CATAGTANTGELFF.

V is TRBV3-1 and J is TRBJ2-1, with D possibly TRBD1 on 5 matching bases. V was cut by 6 bases and J by 12 bases, with 15 bases left in between. CDR1 and CDR2 (germline): LGHDT, YNNKEL (reference sequence). This CDR3 has 12 amino acids. The CDR3 coding sequence is TGTGCCAGCAGTCCAGACTGGGGCTGGCAGTTCTTC. This sequence encodes CASSPDWGWQFF.

Here the CDR3 reads CSARDQRTPWLYVTDTQYF. CDR3 nucleotides: TGCAGTGCTAGAGATCAGCGGACTCCATGGCTCTATGTTACAGATACGCAGTATTTT. This chain links TRBV20-1 with TRBJ2-3; perhaps TRBD2 as D (5 bases). CDR3 size: 19 residues. Germline V gives CDR1 DFQATT, CDR2 SNEGSKA (reference sequence). Trimming shortened V by 0 bases and J by 3 bases, and 25 bases separated the two germline ends.

This clonotype was recorded a few times. The junction shows a germline mismatch at one end, possibly a read error. V gene TRBV7-9 combines with J gene TRBJ2-1; tentative D call: TRBD2 (6 bases). The germline gives CDR1 SEHNR, CDR2 FQNEAQ (reference sequence). The CDR3 totals 15 residues. CDR3 DNA: TGTGCCAGCAGCTTTACTAGCCTTTCCTTCAATGAGCAGTTCTTC. Translated, it gives CASSFTSLSFNEQFF.

The chain links TRBV7-9 to TRBJ1-1; a possible D gene is TRBD1 (6 bases). The CDR3 runs to 15 residues. Trimming took off 1 base at V and 1 base at J, with 10 bases between the two ends. Germline CDR1 and CDR2: SEHNR and FQNEAQ (reference sequence). CDR3 loop: CASSLEGGRNTEAFF. As DNA, the CDR3 is TGTGCCAGCAGCTTAGAGGGGGGTCGGAACACTGAAGCTTTCTTT.

This clonotype was observed a few times. V is TRBV15 and J is TRBJ2-1; unclear D gene. The germline V and J ends were trimmed by 0 bases and 1 base, with 16 bases remaining between them. CDR1 and CDR2 from the germline V gene are LNHNV and YYDKDF (reference sequence). There are 18 residues in the CDR3. The CDR3 coding sequence is TGTGCCACCAGCAGAGAGTCGGTTGGGTATCGGTCCTACAATGAGCAGTTCTTC. It is translated as CATSRESVGYRSYNEQFF.

The chain employs TRBV10-3 and TRBJ2-1, with unresolved D. CDR3 length: 15 residues. V lost 2 bases and J 8 bases, leaving 16 bases between the germline ends. Germline CDR1 is ENHRY and CDR2 is SYGVKD. The CDR3 reads CAISEKGSSYDEQFF. CDR3 DNA sequence: TGTGCCATCAGTGAGAAGGGCTCGTCGTATGATGAGCAGTTCTTC.

This clonotype was detected a few times. The chain joins TRBV7-9 to TRBJ1-2, with TRBD1 identical over 10 bases. The CDR3 runs to 15 residues. Looked up from germline, CDR1 is SEHNR and CDR2 is FQNEAQ (reference sequence). J lost 4 bases, V lost 5 bases, and 7 bases had no gene match. The CDR3 sequence: CASSPDRGPFYGYTF. CDR3 in DNA: TGTGCCAGCAGCCCAGACAGGGGGCCCTTCTATGGCTACACCTTC.

DNA for the CDR3: TGTGCCAGCAGCGGTTCGACGTGCGGGGGGGCGAATGAGCAGTTCTTC. Its translation is CASSGSTCGGANEQFF. The V and J genes are TRBV9 and TRBJ2-1; TRBD2 matches 9 bases. Unmatched junction bases numbered 11, after V lost 3 bases and J lost 7 bases. This CDR3 has 16 amino acids. CDR1 and CDR2 from the germline V gene are SGDLS and YYNGEE.

The chain carries TRBV29-1 and TRBJ2-1, with a tentative D call TRBD2 (8 bases). With 6 bases removed from V and 5 bases from J, the gap between germline ends came to 17 bases. From germline, CDR1 is SQVTM and CDR2 ANQGSEA. CDR3 length equals 14 residues. The CDR3 here is CSVAGGTRHNEQFF. CDR3 nucleotide sequence: TGCAGCGTCGCAGGGGGGACTAGACACAATGAGCAGTTCTTC.

The genes are TRBV5-6 and TRBJ2-3; D remains ambiguous. V was pared by 3 bases and J by 6 bases, with 8 bases between. This CDR3 region has 12 residues. Germline lookup yields CDR1 SGHDT and CDR2 YYEEEE. CDR3 region: CASSSASDTQYF. The CDR3 DNA sequence: TGTGCCAGCAGCTCAGCATCGGATACGCAGTATTTT.

This clonotype was seen a few times. The V and J genes are TRBV24-1 and TRBJ2-2, with D tentatively TRBD2 (6 bases). Looked up from germline, CDR1 is KGHDR and CDR2 is SFDVKD. This CDR3 has 15 residues. The germline V and J ends were trimmed by 3 bases and 7 bases, with 14 bases remaining between them. The CDR3 is CATSDPDYTGGELFF. CDR3 in DNA: TGTGCCACCAGTGATCCGGACTACACCGGCGGGGAGCTGTTTTTT.

This clonotype was picked up a small number of times. V and J are TRBV6-5 and TRBJ2-7; 10 bases are shared with TRBD1. V gave up 5 bases and J gave up 4 bases; unmatched junction bases: 5. Germline V gene lookup returns CDR1 MNHEY and CDR2 SVGAGI. This CDR3 is 14 amino acids long. Written as DNA, the CDR3 is TGTGCCAGCAGTCCGGGACAGGGGCTTTACGAGCAGTACTTC. The encoded protein is CASSPGQGLYEQYF.

This clonotype came up once. The chain has TRBV11-3 and TRBJ1-2, with 11 nucleotides matching TRBD1. V was clipped by 5 bases and J by 3 bases; unmatched bases: 2. This CDR3 contains 14 residues. Per the germline V gene, CDR1 is SGHNT and CDR2 is YENEEA. This chain's CDR3 is CASSRGQGDYGYTF. In nucleotides, the CDR3 is TGTGCCAGCAGCCGGGGACAGGGGGACTATGGCTACACCTTC.

The J gene is TRBJ1-5, the V gene TRBV13, with 10 bases matching TRBD1. Trimming took 5 bases from V and 0 from J; bases not matched to a gene: 4. Germline V gives CDR1 PRHDT, CDR2 FYEKMQ (reference sequence). This CDR3 has 16 amino acids. In nucleotides, the CDR3 is TGTGCCAGCAGCAGGGGGACAGGGGATAGCAATCAGCCCCAGCATTTT. It encodes CASSRGTGDSNQPQHF.

V is TRBV5-6 and J is TRBJ2-1; D might be TRBD1 or TRBD2, each matching 6 bases. The ends were cut back, 4 bases at V and 6 bases at J, with 11 bases in the middle. Per the germline V gene, CDR1 is SGHDT and CDR2 is YYEEEE. CDR3 length: 13 amino acids. The CDR3, as DNA: TGTGCCAGCAGCGATGAGGGGGGCAATGAGCAGTTCTTC. Protein: CASSDEGGNEQFF.

In its sample, this clonotype was seen many times. The chain is built from TRBV14 and TRBJ2-1; D gene uncertain. Trimming removed 5 bases from V and 4 bases from J, with 9 bases in between. The germline gives CDR1 SGHDN, CDR2 FVKESK. The CDR3 length is 13 residues. The CDR3 sequence: CASSAVKYNEQFF. CDR3 DNA sequence: TGTGCCAGCAGCGCGGTGAAATACAATGAGCAGTTCTTC. The variable domain in full, completed from reference TRBV14 and TRBJ2-1, reads EAGVTQFPSHSVIEKGQTVTLRCDPISGHDNLYWYRRVMGKEIKFLLHFVKESKQDESGMPNNRFLAERTGGTYSTLKVQPAELEDSGVYFCASSAVKYNEQFFGPGTRLTVL.

The chain recombines TRBV12-3 or TRBV12-4 with TRBJ1-2, with 12 bases aligning to TRBD1. Trimming at V came to 6 bases and at J to 8 bases, leaving 10 bases not matched to a gene. This CDR3 contains 15 residues. The CDR3 sequence: CASRPDLGTGGGYTF. The CDR3 bases are TGTGCCAGCAGACCGGACCTAGGGACAGGGGGCGGCTACACCTTC.

The chain is built from TRBV30 and TRBJ1-1; possible D gene TRBD1, 5 bases. V lost 1 base, J lost 4 bases, and 10 bases lay in between. From germline, CDR1 is GTSNPN and CDR2 SVGIG (reference sequence). This CDR3 comprises 13 residues. CDR3 sequence: CAWSDGASTEAFF. CDR3 DNA sequence: TGTGCCTGGAGTGATGGGGCATCCACTGAAGCTTTCTTT. Based on the CDR3 plus reference TRBV30 and TRBJ1-1, the full variable domain is SQTIHQWPATLVQPVGSPLSLECTVEGTSNPNLYWYRQAAGRGLQLLFYSVGIGQISSEVPQNLSASRPQDRQFILSSKKLLLSDSGFYLCAWSDGASTEAFFGQGTRLTVV.